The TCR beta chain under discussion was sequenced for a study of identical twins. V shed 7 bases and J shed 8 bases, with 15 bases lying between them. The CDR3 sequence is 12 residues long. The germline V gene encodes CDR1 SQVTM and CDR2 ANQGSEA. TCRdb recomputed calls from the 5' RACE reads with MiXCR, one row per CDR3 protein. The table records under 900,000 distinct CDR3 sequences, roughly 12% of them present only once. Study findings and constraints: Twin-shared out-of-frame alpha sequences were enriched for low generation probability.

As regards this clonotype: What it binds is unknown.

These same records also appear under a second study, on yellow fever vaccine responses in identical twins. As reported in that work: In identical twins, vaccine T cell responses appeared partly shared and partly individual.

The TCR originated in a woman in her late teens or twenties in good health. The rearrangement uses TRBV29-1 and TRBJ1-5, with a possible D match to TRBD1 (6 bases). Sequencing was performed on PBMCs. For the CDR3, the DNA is TGCAGCGCCGGAGGGGGTAAGGAGCCCCAGCATTTT. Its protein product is CSAGGGKEPQHF. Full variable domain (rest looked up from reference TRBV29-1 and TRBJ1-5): SAVISQKPSRDICQRGTSLTIQCQVDSQVTMMFWYRQQPGQSLTLIATANQGSEATYESGFVIDKFPISRPNLTFSTLTVSNMSPEDSSIYLCSAGGGKEPQHFGDGTRLSIL.